These 4 T cell receptor beta chains share one sample of origin, sequenced in a study of a mutant IDH1 vaccine in newly diagnosed glioma. No antigen is known for these receptors. The sample's time point: week 23, last vaccination. A single vaccine dose contained 300 ug of mutant IDH1 20-mer peptide, and topical imiquimod was used with it. Assay used: immunoSEQ multiplex PCR; TCRdb lists only in-frame clones, some missing. The sample carries 50,000 to 70,000 clones, 81% recorded once. The sequenced sample was PBMCs, obtained from a glioma patient whose treatment included an IDH1 peptide vaccine. All receptors come from a woman in her forties with glioma. Some clones in this sample may be carry-over from other donors' samples.

The J gene is TRBJ2-4, the V gene TRBV14; TRBD1 aligns across 10 bases. The CDR3 has 16 residues. The germline CDR1 and CDR2 sequences are SGHDN and FVKESK. The J segment lost 0 bases and the V segment lost 4 bases, leaving 3 bases of the junction unmatched. CDR3 loop: CASSPGQGLAKNIQYF. DNA for the CDR3: TGTGCCAGCAGCCCGGGACAGGGGTTAGCCAAAAACATTCAGTACTTC.

This clone was recorded once. J is TRBJ2-2 and V is TRBV21-1; the table calls TRBD1, which could not be checked here. TRBV21-1 is a pseudogene locus. The CDR3 length is 15 residues. The CDR3 loop is CASSKVQSNTGELFF. CDR3 nucleotides: TGTGCCAGCAGCAAAGTCCAGTCGAACACCGGGGAGCTGTTTTTT.

The CDR3 spells CASSLDWALNEQFF. As DNA, the CDR3 is TGTGCCAGCAGCTTAGATTGGGCCCTCAATGAGCAGTTCTTC. The chain couples TRBV7-9 to TRBJ2-1; D gene unclear. The CDR3 is 14 residues long. Trimming shortened V by 1 base and J by 6 bases, and 10 bases separated the two germline ends. The germline V gene encodes CDR1 SEHNR and CDR2 FQNEAQ (reference sequence).

The chain combines TRBV4-1 with TRBJ2-7; 8 nucleotides match TRBD1. This CDR3 has 15 amino acids. Germline values: CDR1 MGHRA, CDR2 YSYEKL. V was clipped by 4 bases and J by 6 bases; unmatched bases: 11. The CDR3 reads CASSLEDREVLEQYF. The CDR3 nucleotides read TGCGCCAGCAGCCTGGAGGACAGGGAGGTCCTCGAGCAGTACTTC.